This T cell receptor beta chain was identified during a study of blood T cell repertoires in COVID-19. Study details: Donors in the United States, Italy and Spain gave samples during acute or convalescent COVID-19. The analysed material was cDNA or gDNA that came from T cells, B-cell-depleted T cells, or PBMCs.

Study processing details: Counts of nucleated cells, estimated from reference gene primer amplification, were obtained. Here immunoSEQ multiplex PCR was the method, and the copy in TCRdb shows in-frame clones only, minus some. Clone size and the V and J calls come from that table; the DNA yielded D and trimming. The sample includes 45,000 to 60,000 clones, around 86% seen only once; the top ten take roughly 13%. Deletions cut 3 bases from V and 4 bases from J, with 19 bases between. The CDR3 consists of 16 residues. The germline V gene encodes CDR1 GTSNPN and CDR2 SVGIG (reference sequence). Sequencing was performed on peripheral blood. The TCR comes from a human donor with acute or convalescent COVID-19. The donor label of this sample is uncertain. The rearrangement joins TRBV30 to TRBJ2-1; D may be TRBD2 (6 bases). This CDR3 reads CAWSARRTIIYNEQFF. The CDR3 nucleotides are TGTGCCTGGAGCGCAAGGCGGACTATAATATACAATGAGCAGTTCTTC.